The present T cell receptor beta chain was sequenced within a study of blood T cell repertoires in COVID-19. V lost 5 bases and J 1 base, leaving 12 bases between the germline ends. CDR3 length: 15 residues. Per germline, CDR1 LNHNV and CDR2 YYDKDF (reference sequence). Clones were sequenced by immunoSEQ multiplex PCR, and TCRdb holds only the in-frame ones, with some missing. The sample has around 100,000 clones, about 89% seen once. Sequenced sample: peripheral blood. The V and J genes are TRBV15 and TRBJ1-5, with D unclear. This sequence was found in a man between 50 and 59 years old with active COVID-19. The CDR3 bases are TGTGCCACCAGCCCCCGAGGAGGGAGCAATCAGCCCCAGCATTTT. It codes for CATSPRGGSNQPQHF.